These 3 T cell receptor beta chains were sequenced from one sample in a study of blood T cells in healthy people across ages (dated by TCRdb to the mid-2010s). Library generation was performed with 5' RACE. The sample was run on an Illumina HiSeq 2500. The second PCR ran for roughly 7 to 11 cycles and used a J-beta primer mix along with a sample-barcoded 5' primer. TCRdb cleaned the public reads at Q25 with fastp, built clones with MiXCR and kept in-frame beta chains. Rows are unified per CDR3 protein, each entry keeping the most common DNA and genes. The table for this sample lists over 600,000 distinct CDR3 sequences; 56% of them were counted only once. The ten largest clones capture about 26% of the sample. The sequenced sample was blood. These receptors were collected from a man in his forties in good health.

The sample holds one count of this clonotype. The chain combines TRBV6-2 or TRBV6-3 with TRBJ2-3, with no clear D. Germline assignment: CDR1 MNHEY and CDR2 SVGEGT. Trimming pared 4 bases from V and 3 bases from J, leaving 11 bases between. The CDR3 has 14 amino acids. The CDR3 DNA is TGTGCCAGCAGTTCCACAGTAACTACAGATACGCAGTATTTT. It specifies CASSSTVTTDTQYF.

The rearrangement links TRBV5-5 to TRBJ2-1, with D perhaps matching TRBD2 (5 bases). Germline V CDR1 and CDR2: SGHKS, YYEKEE (reference sequence). V was trimmed by 6 bases and J by 4 bases, leaving 17 bases between them. CDR3 length equals 15 residues. The CDR3 DNA sequence: TGTGCCAGCAAAATAGGGCTAGCAGAATACAATGAGCAGTTCTTC. Translation gives CASKIGLAEYNEQFF.

This clonotype was seen more than once but under ten times. The chain couples TRBV13 to TRBJ2-1, with D perhaps matching TRBD2 (5 bases). V dropped 5 bases and J dropped 8 bases, with 16 bases sitting between them. In germline, CDR1 is PRHDT, CDR2 FYEKMQ (reference sequence). The CDR3 sequence is 14 residues long. The CDR3 DNA reads TGTGCCAGCAGCGTAGTGGGTGAGGGCCATGAGCAGTTCTTC. Residues: CASSVVGEGHEQFF. Full variable domain (missing parts from reference TRBV13 and TRBJ2-1): AAGVIQSPRHLIKEKRETATLKCYPIPRHDTVYWYQQGPGQDPQFLISFYEKMQSDKGSIPDRFSAQQFSDYHSELNMSSLELGDSALYFCASSVVGEGHEQFFGPGTRLTVL.